This T cell receptor beta chain was documented in a study of cytomegalovirus exposure and HLA in healthy donors. Study-level findings and limits: Per a later analysis, HLA-associated TCR beta chains showed more clonal expansion than other, equally common TCR beta chains. A later analysis found most CMV-associated TCR beta chains apparently HLA-restricted.

A multiplex PCR was run with 60 Vbeta primers and 13 Jbeta primers. Profiling relied on immunoSEQ multiplex PCR, and the TCRdb table lists in-frame clones only, not all of them. Of 85,000 to 100,000 clones listed, about 80% are singletons. Remarks on this clone: The antigen remains unidentified.

The CDR3 is 14 amino acids. The germline CDR1 and CDR2 sequences are PRHDT and FYEKMQ (reference sequence). Trimming removed 2 bases from V and 6 bases from J, with 13 bases in between. The sequencing sample was made of PBMCs. This chain connects TRBV13 to TRBJ1-1; no clear D. This receptor was identified in a man aged 40-49 years in good health and CMV-seronegative. Here the CDR3 DNA reads TGTGCCAGCAGCTTACGACAACGTTTTCCTGAAGCTTTCTTT. Encoded protein: CASSLRQRFPEAFF.